The T cell receptor (beta chain) under discussion was sequenced for a study of T cells after yellow fever vaccination (dated 2019 in TCRdb). In the study overall: Libraries from fractions with low cell numbers were prepared with the SMART-Seq v4 Ultra Low Input RNA kit. Bulk TCR alpha and beta repertoires were sequenced longitudinally to track T-cell clones before and after primary and booster YFV17D yellow fever vaccination. Two healthy male donors, one aged 18 to 30 and one aged 30 to 40 years, made up the cohort. Blood was drawn at multiple timepoints before and after primary and secondary immunization, with bulk PBMC replicates and cell subsets isolated.

Per the publication, the treatment or condition label means: live attenuated yellow fever vaccine strain. Two biological replicates of bulk PBMCs were collected at each blood-draw timepoint. PBMCs were isolated from peripheral blood using a standard Ficoll-Paque protocol. TriZol was used to extract RNA from bulk PBMCs, from CD4 and CD8 fractions, and from dextramer-positive and dextramer-negative fractions. For this clonotype: The antigen this receptor binds is unknown. No base quality values were provided; no much bigger clone lies one nucleotide off.

The paper as a whole reports these results and caveats: Most clones expanded after primary vaccination were re-detected after the booster (around 96% of CD4 and approximately 89% of CD8), suggesting broad memory maintenance. FACS-sorted repertoires could contain abundant contaminating clonotypes from the bulk population, so computational filtering was required. Only two donors were included in the study, so the extent to which the findings can be generalized is limited. Compared with the primary T-cell response, the secondary T-cell response was weaker but faster, peaking on day 5 rather than day 15. A small fraction of clonotypes showed up in both the CD4 and CD8 compartments, probably as a result of convergent recombination.

The listed sequencing device is Illumina NovaSeq 6000. TCR cDNA was synthesized by 5'RACE template switching, through which a universal primer site and unique molecular identifiers were introduced. Priming for cDNA synthesis came from both the TCR alpha and TCR beta constant segments. Library amplification involved two PCR steps, and the second step added sample barcodes and sequencing adapters. Sequencing of libraries was done on Illumina HiSeq 2500 (2x100 bp) or NovaSeq (2x150 bp). As for the authors' bioinformatics: MIGEC handled demultiplexing of reads and collapsing into UMI consensus sequences, while MiXCR performed V(D)J alignment. Using edgeR on replicate PBMC samples, clonotypes were called vaccine-responding if FDR was below 0.01 and the log2 fold change was above 5 up to day 15. Each bulk clonotype was labeled CD4 or CD8 based on which sequenced repertoire, CD4 or CD8, contained the clonotype at higher abundance. TCRdb reprocessed the public reads (quality trimming at Q25 with fastp, clone calling with MiXCR) and kept in-frame beta chains. Identical CDR3 protein sequences are pooled into one entry, listed with their most common genes and DNA. It is TCRdb's table, rather than the study itself, that gives the V and J calls and clone size. The sample table records fewer than 350,000 distinct CDR3 sequences; more than 3% of these occur just once. 23% of the sample belongs to the ten largest clones.

The CDR3 runs 15 amino acids, cysteine and phenylalanine included. Of all the DNA, just the CDR3 is kept, 45 bases in frame from base 1. V loses 2 bases, J loses 5 bases, and the germline ends lie 15 bases apart. As encoded in the germline V gene (reference sequence), CDR1 is SEHNR while CDR2 is FQNEAQ. Source: PBMCs, taken on the day of the yellow fever booster vaccination. The receptor was derived from a man younger than 30 who received the YFV17D yellow fever vaccine. This chain is built from TRBV7-9 and TRBJ1-1; the D segment cannot be called with confidence. Here is the DNA: TGTGCCAGCAGCTTAAGCGGCAGATTCTCAACTGAAGCTTTCTTT. Its translation is CASSLSGRFSTEAFF. The CDR3, completed at both ends by the reference TRBV7-9 and TRBJ1-1 genes, gives the full variable domain DTGVSQNPRHKITKRGQNVTFRCDPISEHNRLYWYRQTLGQGPEFLTYFQNEAQLEKSRLLSDRFSAERPKGSFSTLEIQRTEQGDSAMYLCASSLSGRFSTEAFFGQGTRLTVV.